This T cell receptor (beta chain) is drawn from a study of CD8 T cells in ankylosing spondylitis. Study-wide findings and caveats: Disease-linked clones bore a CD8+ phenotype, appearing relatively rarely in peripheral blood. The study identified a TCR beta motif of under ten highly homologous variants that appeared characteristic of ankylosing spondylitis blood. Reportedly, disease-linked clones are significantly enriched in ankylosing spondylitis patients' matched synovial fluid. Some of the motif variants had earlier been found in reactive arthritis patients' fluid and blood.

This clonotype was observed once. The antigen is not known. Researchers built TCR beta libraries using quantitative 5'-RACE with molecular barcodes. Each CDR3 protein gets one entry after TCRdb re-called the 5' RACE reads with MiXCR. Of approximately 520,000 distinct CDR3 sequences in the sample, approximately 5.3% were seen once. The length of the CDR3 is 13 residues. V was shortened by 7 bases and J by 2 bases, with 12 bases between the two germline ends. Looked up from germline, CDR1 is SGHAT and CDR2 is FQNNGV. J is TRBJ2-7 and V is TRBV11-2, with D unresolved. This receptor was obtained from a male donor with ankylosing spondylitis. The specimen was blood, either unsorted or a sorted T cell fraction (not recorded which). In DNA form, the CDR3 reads TGTGCCAGCAACCGCAGATTAGCCTACGAGCAGTACTTC. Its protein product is CASNRRLAYEQYF.